This T cell receptor (beta chain) was obtained from a study of a mutant IDH1 vaccine in newly diagnosed glioma. Details on this clone: Antigen: not known.

General study findings and limits: Seemingly, pseudoprogression had no relation to changes in the top peripheral T cell clonotypes.

The CDR3 is made up of 17 amino acids. The V gene's germline CDR1 is SGHDT and CDR2 YYEEEE. V trimming: 4 bases; J trimming: 1 base; junction bases outside the gene matches: 8. Method: immunoSEQ multiplex PCR; TCRdb's copy keeps in-frame clones and lacks some. Among about 60,000 clones listed, roughly 84% were seen once. The time point: week 11, during vaccination. Every vaccination contained 300 ug of the mutant IDH1 20-mer peptide and was paired with topical imiquimod. This specimen consisted of PBMCs, obtained from a glioma patient whose treatment included an IDH1 peptide vaccine. The genes are TRBV5-6 and TRBJ2-3, with 11 bases that match TRBD2. The TCR was taken from a woman aged 45-59 years with glioma. CDR3: CASSRPTSGGRTDTQYF. The CDR3 nucleotides are TGTGCCAGCAGCCGCCCAACTAGCGGGGGACGCACAGATACGCAGTATTTT.